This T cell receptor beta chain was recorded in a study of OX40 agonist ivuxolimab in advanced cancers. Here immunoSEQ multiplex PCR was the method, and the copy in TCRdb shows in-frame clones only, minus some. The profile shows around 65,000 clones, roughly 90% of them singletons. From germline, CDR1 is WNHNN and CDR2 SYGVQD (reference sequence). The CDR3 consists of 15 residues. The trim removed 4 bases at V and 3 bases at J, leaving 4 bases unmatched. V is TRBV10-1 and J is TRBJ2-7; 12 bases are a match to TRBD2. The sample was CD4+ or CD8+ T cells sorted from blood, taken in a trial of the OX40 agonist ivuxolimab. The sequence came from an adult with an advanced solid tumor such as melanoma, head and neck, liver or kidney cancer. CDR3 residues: CASSGQTSGSYEQYF. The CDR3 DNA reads TGCGCCAGCAGTGGCCAGACTAGCGGGAGCTACGAGCAGTACTTC.